This passage covers 16 T cell receptor beta chains from one sample sequenced in a study of blood T cell repertoires in COVID-19. Assay used: immunoSEQ multiplex PCR; TCRdb lists only in-frame clones, some missing. This sample has 60,000 to 85,000 clones, with about four fifths found just once. The sequenced material came from peripheral blood. These receptors were taken from a woman aged 55-70 years with acute or convalescent COVID-19.

The genes are TRBV5-1 and TRBJ1-1; maybe TRBD1 (5 bases). The CDR3 length is 13 residues. Trimming stripped 2 bases from V and 6 bases from J, with 11 bases between. Per germline, CDR1 SGHRS and CDR2 YFSETQ. The CDR3 protein is CASSLSSTAEAFF. The DNA of the CDR3 is TGCGCCAGCAGCTTATCTTCGACAGCTGAAGCTTTCTTT.

This CDR3 reads CASSPLTGEFTDTQYF. For the CDR3, the DNA is TGTGCCAGCAGTCCGCTGACGGGGGAGTTCACAGATACGCAGTATTTT. The chain couples TRBV28 to TRBJ2-3, with D maybe TRBD2 (6 bases). CDR1 is MDHEN and CDR2 is SYDVKM in the germline V gene. Trimming cost V 5 bases and J 2 bases, with 17 bases left between them. CDR3 length: 16 residues.

The V and J genes are TRBV4-3 and TRBJ2-7; D perhaps matches TRBD2 (5 bases). The CDR3 runs 14 residues. In germline, CDR1 is LGHNA, CDR2 YSLEER. V dropped 1 base and J dropped 2 bases, with 9 bases sitting between them. The CDR3 nucleotides are TGCGCCAGCAGCCAAGTTCTCGGGACCTACGAGCAGTACTTC. This codes for CASSQVLGTYEQYF.

The chain employs TRBV19 and TRBJ2-2; 11 bases align to TRBD2. The CDR3 is 15 amino acids. Per the germline V gene, CDR1 is LNHDA and CDR2 is SQIVND (reference sequence). J gave up 2 bases and V 7 bases, and 3 bases lay outside the gene matches. The DNA of the CDR3 is TGTGCCAGTACCCTAGCGGGGGGAAACACCGGGGAGCTGTTTTTT. Protein: CASTLAGGNTGELFF.

This clone was seen a few times. J is TRBJ2-2 and V is TRBV5-1; the match to TRBD1 covers 10 bases. The J segment lost 5 bases and the V segment lost 4 bases, leaving 2 bases of the junction unmatched. There are 14 residues in the CDR3. Germline CDR1 reads SGHRS; CDR2 reads YFSETQ. The DNA of the CDR3 is TGCGCCAGCAGCCGGGACAGGGGTACCGGGGAGCTGTTTTTT. It specifies CASSRDRGTGELFF.

The chain carries TRBV6-5 and TRBJ1-2, with 7 bases aligning to TRBD1. V was clipped by 4 bases and J by 8 bases; unmatched bases: 10. The germline V gene encodes CDR1 MNHEY and CDR2 SVGAGI. There are 14 residues in the CDR3. CDR3 residues: CASSSGQELRGYTF. As DNA, the CDR3 is TGTGCCAGCAGTTCCGGACAGGAGCTCAGGGGCTACACCTTC.

V is TRBV25-1 and J is TRBJ1-1; weak D call: TRBD1 (5 bases). CDR1 and CDR2 from the germline V gene are MGHDK and SYGVNS. CDR3 size: 14 residues. With 4 bases removed from V and 4 bases from J, the gap between germline ends came to 13 bases. The CDR3 spells CASSGGGVATEAFF. CDR3 nucleotides: TGTGCCAGCAGTGGAGGAGGGGTGGCCACTGAAGCTTTCTTT.

Only a few counts were recorded for this clone. V gene TRBV4-1 combines with J gene TRBJ2-7, with 7 bases that match TRBD1. The germline CDR1 and CDR2 sequences are MGHRA and YSYEKL. V was clipped by 4 bases and J by 7 bases; unmatched bases: 7. The CDR3 sequence is 13 residues long. The CDR3 sequence is CASSPTGLGEQYF. The CDR3 DNA reads as TGCGCCAGCAGCCCGACAGGGCTTGGTGAGCAGTACTTC.

This chain connects TRBV18 to TRBJ2-3; 8 bases are shared with TRBD2. Trimming removed 3 bases from V and 3 bases from J; junction bases left unmatched: 5. Germline CDR1 and CDR2: KGHSH and LQKENI. The CDR3 has 15 amino acids. CDR3 amino acids: CASSPYGGATDTQYF. Written as DNA, the CDR3 is TGTGCCAGCTCACCTTACGGGGGGGCGACAGATACGCAGTATTTT. The entire variable domain, with the rest obtained from reference TRBV18 and TRBJ2-3, is as follows: NAGVMQNPRHLVRRRGQEARLRCSPMKGHSHVYWYRQLPEEGLKFMVYLQKENIIDESGMPKERFSAEFPKEGPSILRIQQVVRGDSAAYFCASSPYGGATDTQYFGPGTRLTVL.

The chain is built from TRBV3-1 (or the pseudogene TRBV3-2) and TRBJ2-3, with D possibly matching TRBD1 (5 bases). Trimming left V 4 bases short and J 5 bases short, with 10 bases between. Germline V lookup: CDR1 LGHDT, CDR2 YNNKEL (reference sequence). The CDR3 has 13 residues. The CDR3 sequence is CASSRPQGDTQYF. The CDR3 DNA follows: TGTGCCAGCAGCCGCCCTCAGGGAGATACGCAGTATTTT.

J is TRBJ2-7 and V is TRBV5-1; 7 bases agree with TRBD2. Per the germline V gene, CDR1 is SGHRS and CDR2 is YFSETQ. The ends lost 4 bases at V and 1 base at J; junction bases unmatched: 8. The CDR3 is 15 residues long. The CDR3 coding sequence is TGCGCCAGCAGCCCCACGGGACTACGGTCCTACGAGCAGTACTTC. As protein: CASSPTGLRSYEQYF.

V is TRBV6-5 and J is TRBJ2-1, with D possibly matching TRBD1 (6 bases). CDR1 and CDR2 from the germline V gene are MNHEY and SVGAGI. V lost 7 bases and J lost 1, with 14 bases in between. This CDR3 is 15 amino acids long. CDR3 residues: CASISSTGSYNEQFF. The CDR3 DNA reads as TGTGCCAGCATTTCCTCTACAGGGTCCTACAATGAGCAGTTCTTC.

By share, this clone ranks as medium-sized. The chain has TRBV9 and TRBJ2-2, with 8 positions matching TRBD2. The CDR3 spans 17 residues. V was pared by 0 bases and J by 5 bases, with 9 bases of the junction left unmatched. Germline loops: CDR1 SGDLS, CDR2 YYNGEE. The CDR3 DNA follows: TGTGCCAGCAGCGTAGGTCCGGGGGGGCCGAGAACCGGGGAGCTGTTTTTT. Translated, it gives CASSVGPGGPRTGELFF.

This chain joins TRBV7-9 and TRBJ2-1, with 7 bases aligning to TRBD1. The junction had 9 bases not matched to a gene; V was cut back by 4 bases and J by 3 bases. The CDR3 is made up of 16 amino acids. The V gene's germline CDR1 is SEHNR and CDR2 FQNEAQ (reference sequence). The CDR3 protein is CASSSASRDSYNEQFF. In DNA, the CDR3 is TGTGCCAGCAGCTCCGCGAGCAGGGACAGCTACAATGAGCAGTTCTTC.

This chain joins TRBV13 and TRBJ2-7; TRBD2 aligns across 13 bases. Germline V gene data show CDR1 as PRHDT and CDR2 as FYEKMQ (reference sequence). V shed 5 bases, J shed 2 bases, and the junction held 6 bases outside the gene matches. This CDR3 contains 16 residues. CDR3 in DNA: TGTGCCAGCAGCAGGACTAGCGGGGGTCACCCCTACGAGCAGTACTTC. It is translated as CASSRTSGGHPYEQYF.

The V gene is TRBV5-5, the J gene TRBJ1-2; D is ambiguous. V was cut by 0 bases and J by 4 bases, with 10 bases left in between. The CDR3 loop spans 14 amino acids. Germline V gene sequence: CDR1 SGHKS, CDR2 YYEKEE (reference sequence). CDR3 amino acids: CASSLGLAGYGYTF. The CDR3 DNA reads as TGTGCCAGCAGCTTGGGCCTTGCGGGCTATGGCTACACCTTC.